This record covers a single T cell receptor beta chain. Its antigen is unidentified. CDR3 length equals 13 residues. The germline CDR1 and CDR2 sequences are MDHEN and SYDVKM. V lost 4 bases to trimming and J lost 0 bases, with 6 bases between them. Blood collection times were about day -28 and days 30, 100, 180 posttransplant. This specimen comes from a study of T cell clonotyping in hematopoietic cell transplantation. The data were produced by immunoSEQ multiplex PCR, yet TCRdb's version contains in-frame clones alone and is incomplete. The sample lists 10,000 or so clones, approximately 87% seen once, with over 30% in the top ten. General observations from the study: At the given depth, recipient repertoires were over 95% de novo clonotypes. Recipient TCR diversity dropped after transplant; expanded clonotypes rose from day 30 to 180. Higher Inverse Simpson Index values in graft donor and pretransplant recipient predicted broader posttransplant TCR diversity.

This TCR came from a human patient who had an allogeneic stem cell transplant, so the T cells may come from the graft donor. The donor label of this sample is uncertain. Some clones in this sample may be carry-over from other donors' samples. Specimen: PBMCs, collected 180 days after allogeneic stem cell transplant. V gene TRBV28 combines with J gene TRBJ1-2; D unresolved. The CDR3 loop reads CASSYGANYGYTF. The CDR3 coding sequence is TGTGCCAGCAGTTACGGGGCTAACTATGGCTACACCTTC.